Listed below are T cell receptor beta chains from one sample, sequenced in a study of OX40 agonist ivuxolimab in advanced cancers. Clones were read by immunoSEQ multiplex PCR, and TCRdb kept only the in-frame ones, dropping some. The sample yields approximately 66,000 clones, 70% to 90% seen once. The source material was CD4+ or CD8+ T cells sorted from blood, sampled in a trial of the OX40 agonist ivuxolimab. Source of these receptors: an adult with an advanced solid tumor such as melanoma, head and neck, liver or kidney cancer. CDR3s include the opening cysteine and the closing phenylalanine or tryptophan. The order of the fields is D gene, V gene, clone size, CDR3 length, J gene, CDR3 DNA, CDR3 protein. A D gene is named only where the DNA matches it firmly. Not all rows give a size; the values are once, few, many and, for expanded clones, a class.

d_gene: -; v_gene: TRBV2; abundance: few; len: 14; j_gene: TRBJ2-3; CDR3nt: TGTGCCAGCAGGGTGGGGATAGTAACAGATACGCAGTATTTT; CDR3aa: CASRVGIVTDTQYF
d_gene: -; v_gene: TRBV11-3; abundance: -; len: 13; j_gene: TRBJ2-3; CDR3nt: TGTGCCAGCAGCTTGCAGGGGTCAGATACGCAGTATTTT; CDR3aa: CASSLQGSDTQYF
d_gene: -; v_gene: TRBV6-5; abundance: -; len: 15; j_gene: TRBJ2-7; CDR3nt: TGTGCCAGCAGTTACTCCGCCGCGGGGTTCTACGAGCAGTACTTC; CDR3aa: CASSYSAAGFYEQYF
d_gene: TRBD2; v_gene: TRBV7-8; abundance: few; len: 15; j_gene: TRBJ2-7; CDR3nt: TGTGCCAGCAGCTTAGCGGAGGGACTAGCCTACGAGCAGTACTTC; CDR3aa: CASSLAEGLAYEQYF
d_gene: -; v_gene: TRBV28; abundance: -; len: 14; j_gene: TRBJ1-5; CDR3nt: TGTGCCAGCAACGAGGTTGGGACCAATCAGCCCCAGCATTTT; CDR3aa: CASNEVGTNQPQHF
d_gene: TRBD2; v_gene: TRBV7-6; abundance: -; len: 18; j_gene: TRBJ2-3; CDR3nt: TGTGCCAGCAGCTCACCGCCGGGTCGCGGGGGGCTCACAGATACGCAGTATTTT; CDR3aa: CASSSPPGRGGLTDTQYF
d_gene: -; v_gene: TRBV7-9; abundance: -; len: 14; j_gene: TRBJ2-2; CDR3nt: TGTGCCAGCAGCTTGCAGGGGTTCACCGGGGAGCTGTTTTTT; CDR3aa: CASSLQGFTGELFF
d_gene: -; v_gene: TRBV27; abundance: -; len: 14; j_gene: TRBJ2-2; CDR3nt: TGTGCCAGCAGGGACAGAACGAACACCGGGGAGCTGTTTTTT; CDR3aa: CASRDRTNTGELFF
d_gene: -; v_gene: TRBV7-2; abundance: -; len: 15; j_gene: TRBJ1-4; CDR3nt: TGTGCCAGCAGCTCCCACCCGCGGATTGGGGAAAAACTGTTTTTT; CDR3aa: CASSSHPRIGEKLFF
d_gene: -; v_gene: TRBV5-6; abundance: -; len: 16; j_gene: TRBJ2-1; CDR3nt: TGTGCCAGCAGCCCTCCCCCCCCAGGGTTCGACAATGAGCAGTTCTTC; CDR3aa: CASSPPPPGFDNEQFF
d_gene: -; v_gene: TRBV7-2; abundance: -; len: 13; j_gene: TRBJ2-7; CDR3nt: TGTGCCAGCAGCTTTGCCTTCTCCTACGAGCAGTACTTC; CDR3aa: CASSFAFSYEQYF
d_gene: -; v_gene: TRBV7-9; abundance: once; len: 14; j_gene: TRBJ1-2; CDR3nt: TGTGCCAGCAGCTTAGGTGTTCTGGCAGCCGCCGACACCTTC; CDR3aa: CASSLGVLAAADTF
d_gene: -; v_gene: TRBV4-1; abundance: -; len: 18; j_gene: TRBJ2-5; CDR3nt: TGCGCCAGCAGCCAAGAAGGGGGGACAGGGACTAGCCAAGAGACCCAGTACTTC; CDR3aa: CASSQEGGTGTSQETQYF
d_gene: TRBD2; v_gene: TRBV29-1; abundance: -; len: 13; j_gene: TRBJ2-7; CDR3nt: TGCAGCGTTGAAGGCGGGAGGACCTACGAGCAGTACTTC; CDR3aa: CSVEGGRTYEQYF
d_gene: TRBD2; v_gene: TRBV12-5; abundance: -; len: 22; j_gene: TRBJ2-7; CDR3nt: TGTGCTAGTGGTTCCCGACCCTTACCAATTGGACTAGAATTAGCGGGGTCCTACGAGCAGTACTTC; CDR3aa: CASGSRPLPIGLELAGSYEQYF
d_gene: -; v_gene: TRBV7-2; abundance: -; len: 19; j_gene: TRBJ2-7; CDR3nt: TGTGCCAGCAGCTTAAGGGGGGTGCAGGGTCCCCCATTCACCTACGAGCAGTACTTC; CDR3aa: CASSLRGVQGPPFTYEQYF
d_gene: -; v_gene: TRBV15; abundance: -; len: 15; j_gene: TRBJ1-5; CDR3nt: TGTGCCACCAGCGGCCCAGGGGCGGGAAATCAGCCCCAGCATTTT; CDR3aa: CATSGPGAGNQPQHF
d_gene: -; v_gene: TRBV2; abundance: few; len: 15; j_gene: TRBJ1-1; CDR3nt: TGTGCCAGCAGCCCGGACTCGGGGTCCAACACTGAAGCTTTCTTT; CDR3aa: CASSPDSGSNTEAFF
d_gene: TRBD1; v_gene: TRBV4-3; abundance: -; len: 17; j_gene: TRBJ1-2; CDR3nt: TGCGCCAGCAGCCAAGATCACGGAAGGACAGGGAACTATGGCTACACCTTC; CDR3aa: CASSQDHGRTGNYGYTF
d_gene: -; v_gene: TRBV19; abundance: -; len: 14; j_gene: TRBJ2-2; CDR3nt: TGTGCCAGTAGTAAAGTCACGGTGTCCGGGGAGCTGTTTTTT; CDR3aa: CASSKVTVSGELFF
d_gene: TRBD2; v_gene: TRBV7-8; abundance: -; len: 16; j_gene: TRBJ2-1; CDR3nt: TGTGCCAGCAGCCCGAGCGCGGGGGGGGTCTACAATGAGCAGTTCTTC; CDR3aa: CASSPSAGGVYNEQFF
d_gene: -; v_gene: TRBV30; abundance: -; len: 17; j_gene: TRBJ1-5; CDR3nt: TGTGCCTGGAGTCTAACGAGAGCCCGGGGCCGTAATCAGCCCCAGCATTTT; CDR3aa: CAWSLTRARGRNQPQHF
d_gene: -; v_gene: TRBV18; abundance: -; len: 13; j_gene: TRBJ2-5; CDR3nt: TGTGCCAGCTCACCGGGAATAGGGGAGACCCAGTACTTC; CDR3aa: CASSPGIGETQYF
d_gene: -; v_gene: TRBV30; abundance: once; len: 13; j_gene: TRBJ2-7; CDR3nt: TGTGCCTGGAGAACGTCGGGATACTACGAGCAGTACTTC; CDR3aa: CAWRTSGYYEQYF
d_gene: TRBD1; v_gene: TRBV7-2; abundance: -; len: 18; j_gene: TRBJ2-5; CDR3nt: TGTGCCAGCAGCTTAGCGGGCTCTCGACAGGGCATTCAAGAGACCCAGTACTTC; CDR3aa: CASSLAGSRQGIQETQYF
d_gene: -; v_gene: TRBV2; abundance: few; len: 11; j_gene: TRBJ1-5; CDR3nt: TGTGCCAGCAGTTTGGAAGCGAACCAGCATTTT; CDR3aa: CASSLEANQHF
d_gene: TRBD1; v_gene: TRBV9; abundance: -; len: 14; j_gene: TRBJ2-6; CDR3nt: TGTGCCAGCAGCACAGGGGCTGGGGCCAACGTCCTGACTTTC; CDR3aa: CASSTGAGANVLTF
d_gene: TRBD1; v_gene: TRBV25-1; abundance: -; len: 11; j_gene: TRBJ1-2; CDR3nt: TGTGCCAACCCAGGGGGGGACGGCTACACCTTC; CDR3aa: CANPGGDGYTF
d_gene: -; v_gene: TRBV28; abundance: -; len: 13; j_gene: TRBJ1-5; CDR3nt: TGTGCCAGCCGCGGGTGGAGCAATCAGCCCCAGCATTTT; CDR3aa: CASRGWSNQPQHF
d_gene: -; v_gene: TRBV28; abundance: few; len: 15; j_gene: TRBJ2-5; CDR3nt: TGTGCCAGCAGTTTCTATAGTAGCGGACAAGAGACCCAGTACTTC; CDR3aa: CASSFYSSGQETQYF
d_gene: TRBD1; v_gene: TRBV19; abundance: -; len: 15; j_gene: TRBJ2-1; CDR3nt: TGTGCCAGTAGTATATGGACAGGGTCATCCCCAGGGCAGTTCTTC; CDR3aa: CASSIWTGSSPGQFF
d_gene: -; v_gene: TRBV7-9; abundance: once; len: 14; j_gene: TRBJ2-5; CDR3nt: TGTGCCAGCAGCCCCCTGCGACTCGAAGAGACCCAGTACTTC; CDR3aa: CASSPLRLEETQYF
d_gene: TRBD2; v_gene: TRBV7-8; abundance: -; len: 18; j_gene: TRBJ2-1; CDR3nt: TGTGCCAGCAGCTTAGCCCCCCTAGCGGGAGTATCCTACAATGAGCAGTTCTTC; CDR3aa: CASSLAPLAGVSYNEQFF
d_gene: -; v_gene: TRBV18; abundance: -; len: 13; j_gene: TRBJ1-2; CDR3nt: TGTGCCAGCGATACGGGCCAGGGCTATGGCTACACCTTC; CDR3aa: CASDTGQGYGYTF
d_gene: -; v_gene: TRBV18; abundance: -; len: 13; j_gene: TRBJ2-1; CDR3nt: TGTGCCAGCTCAAGGCAGGTCGACAATGAGCAGTTCTTC; CDR3aa: CASSRQVDNEQFF
d_gene: -; v_gene: TRBV27; abundance: -; len: 15; j_gene: TRBJ2-4; CDR3nt: TGTGCCAGCAGTTCCTCCGCGACTGGAAAAAACATTCAGTACTTC; CDR3aa: CASSSSATGKNIQYF
d_gene: TRBD2; v_gene: TRBV7-7; abundance: -; len: 16; j_gene: TRBJ2-5; CDR3nt: TGTGCTAGCAGCTTTCGAGCCGGCGGCGGGGGGGAGACCCAGTACTTC; CDR3aa: CASSFRAGGGGETQYF
d_gene: TRBD1; v_gene: TRBV2; abundance: -; len: 14; j_gene: TRBJ2-5; CDR3nt: TGTGCCAGCAGTCCGGACAGGAACCAAGAGACCCAGTACTTC; CDR3aa: CASSPDRNQETQYF
d_gene: -; v_gene: TRBV30; abundance: -; len: 13; j_gene: TRBJ1-1; CDR3nt: TGTGCCTGGATCCCGACATTGAACACTGAAGCTTTCTTT; CDR3aa: CAWIPTLNTEAFF
d_gene: -; v_gene: TRBV25-1; abundance: -; len: 13; j_gene: TRBJ2-3; CDR3nt: TGTGCCAGCAGTGAACAGGGAATGGATACGCAGTATTTT; CDR3aa: CASSEQGMDTQYF
d_gene: TRBD2; v_gene: TRBV7-9; abundance: -; len: 14; j_gene: TRBJ2-5; CDR3nt: TGTGCCAGCGCGAGCGGGGGAATCGAGGAGACCCAGTACTTC; CDR3aa: CASASGGIEETQYF